This T cell receptor beta chain was captured in a study of blood T cell repertoires in COVID-19. In the original analysis: Estimation of nucleated cell counts relied on the amplification of reference gene primers. The repertoire was sequenced with immunoSEQ multiplex PCR; TCRdb's copy has only in-frame clones and lacks some. That table is the source of V, J and clone size, and D and trimming were worked out from the DNA. The data show around 68,000 clones, roughly 93% seen once. Germline loops: CDR1 SGHNT, CDR2 YYREEE (reference sequence). CDR3 length equals 16 residues. Trimming left V 2 bases short and J 0 bases short, with 13 bases between.

Sequenced input: peripheral blood. The J gene is TRBJ2-3, the V gene TRBV5-4; D might be TRBD2 (6 bases). This TCR came from a human donor in a cohort sampled during active COVID-19. The CDR3: CASSFGGALSTDTQYF. The CDR3 bases are TGTGCCAGCAGCTTTGGCGGGGCCCTCAGCACAGATACGCAGTATTTT.